These T cell receptor beta chains were read from a single sample in a study of blood T cells in healthy people across ages. TCRdb recomputed calls from the 5' RACE reads with MiXCR, one row per CDR3 protein. Of under 1,000,000 distinct CDR3 sequences listed, around 36% are singletons. Sequenced sample: blood. These receptors came from a man between 18 and 29 years old in good health. Both conserved end residues are part of each CDR3. The D gene is left open where the match is weak. A clone size is listed for some rows: how often the clone was seen (once, few, many), or a class if it is expanded.

j_gene: TRBJ2-7
v_gene: TRBV6-5
abundance: .
d_gene: TRBD2
CDR3aa: CASSRTQGGYNEQYF
CDR3nt: TGTGCCAGCAGCCGGACCCAGGGAGGGTACAATGAGCAGTACTTC

j_gene: TRBJ2-7
v_gene: TRBV7-2
abundance: many
d_gene: TRBD1
CDR3aa: CVSSKDREYEQYF
CDR3nt: TGTGTCAGCAGCAAGGACAGGGAGTACGAGCAGTACTTC

j_gene: TRBJ1-1
v_gene: TRBV12-3/TRBV12-4
abundance: .
d_gene: .
CDR3aa: CASILLGRTEAFF
CDR3nt: TGTGCCAGCATCCTATTAGGGCGCACTGAAGCTTTCTTT

j_gene: TRBJ2-5
v_gene: TRBV7-3
abundance: few
d_gene: .
CDR3aa: CASSLSPSWQETQYF
CDR3nt: TGTGCCAGCAGCTTATCCCCCTCGTGGCAAGAGACCCAGTACTTC

j_gene: TRBJ2-3
v_gene: TRBV7-2
abundance: many
d_gene: .
CDR3aa: CASSPLTSSTDTQYF
CDR3nt: TGTGCCAGCAGCCCCCTAACCTCTAGCACAGATACGCAGTATTTT

j_gene: TRBJ1-2
v_gene: TRBV3-1
abundance: .
d_gene: .
CDR3aa: CASSQDYSNYGYTF
CDR3nt: TGTGCCAGCAGCCAAGATTACAGTAACTATGGCTACACCTTC

j_gene: TRBJ2-5
v_gene: TRBV5-5
abundance: few
d_gene: .
CDR3aa: CASSLSIGGRETQYF
CDR3nt: TGTGCCAGCAGCTTGTCGATAGGGGGAAGGGAGACCCAGTACTTC

j_gene: TRBJ1-1
v_gene: TRBV12-3/TRBV12-4
abundance: .
d_gene: .
CDR3aa: CASTSTLYTEAFF
CDR3nt: TGTGCCAGCACCTCAACCCTATACACTGAAGCTTTCTTT

j_gene: TRBJ2-7
v_gene: TRBV5-6
abundance: .
d_gene: .
CDR3aa: CASSPLSASGFPYEQYF
CDR3nt: TGTGCCAGCAGCCCCCTTTCAGCGAGCGGGTTCCCCTACGAGCAGTACTTC

j_gene: TRBJ2-3
v_gene: TRBV6-2/TRBV6-3
abundance: .
d_gene: TRBD2
CDR3aa: CASSYSHGGGLDTQYF
CDR3nt: TGTGCCAGCAGTTACTCGCATGGCGGGGGGCTTGATACGCAGTATTTT

j_gene: TRBJ1-2
v_gene: TRBV6-6
abundance: .
d_gene: TRBD1
CDR3aa: CASSWTGGNYGYTF
CDR3nt: TGTGCCAGCAGTTGGACAGGGGGGAACTATGGCTACACCTTC

j_gene: TRBJ2-3
v_gene: TRBV29-1
abundance: .
d_gene: TRBD2
CDR3aa: CSVEGTPTGGPTDTQYF
CDR3nt: TGCAGCGTTGAAGGGACCCCCACGGGGGGGCCGACAGATACGCAGTATTTT

j_gene: TRBJ2-3
v_gene: TRBV9
abundance: many
d_gene: .
CDR3aa: CASSVDLGTDTQYF
CDR3nt: TGTGCCAGCAGCGTAGATTTGGGCACAGATACGCAGTATTTT

j_gene: TRBJ1-2
v_gene: TRBV4-2
abundance: .
d_gene: TRBD1
CDR3aa: CASSQVNRGYGYTF
CDR3nt: TGTGCCAGCAGCCAAGTTAACAGGGGCTATGGCTACACCTTC

j_gene: TRBJ1-2
v_gene: TRBV14
abundance: .
d_gene: .
CDR3aa: CASSPRTATNYGYTF
CDR3nt: TGTGCCAGCAGCCCAAGGACAGCGACTAACTATGGCTACACCTTC

j_gene: TRBJ2-7
v_gene: TRBV20-1
abundance: .
d_gene: .
CDR3aa: CSTSQDTCEQYF
CDR3nt: TGCAGTACTAGTCAGGACACTTGTGAGCAGTACTTC

j_gene: TRBJ2-7
v_gene: TRBV11-2
abundance: few
d_gene: .
CDR3aa: CASSLSITGNPYEQYF
CDR3nt: TGTGCCAGCAGCTTATCGATAACAGGGAATCCCTACGAGCAGTACTTC

j_gene: TRBJ2-3
v_gene: TRBV7-2
abundance: many
d_gene: TRBD1
CDR3aa: CASSPDRGSDTQYF
CDR3nt: TGTGCCAGCAGCCCTGACAGGGGTTCGGATACGCAGTATTTT

j_gene: TRBJ1-3
v_gene: TRBV15
abundance: .
d_gene: .
CDR3aa: CATSRDIPGLNTIYF
CDR3nt: TGTGCCACCAGCAGAGATATCCCGGGTTTGAACACCATATATTTT

j_gene: TRBJ2-2
v_gene: TRBV20-1
abundance: .
d_gene: TRBD2
CDR3aa: CSARDRLAGASNTGELFF
CDR3nt: TGCAGTGCTAGAGACCGACTAGCGGGGGCGTCGAACACCGGGGAGCTGTTTTTT

j_gene: TRBJ1-2
v_gene: TRBV2
abundance: few
d_gene: .
CDR3aa: CASSTSNGYTF
CDR3nt: TGTGCCAGCAGCACATCCAATGGCTACACCTTC

j_gene: TRBJ2-1
v_gene: TRBV7-2
abundance: few
d_gene: .
CDR3aa: CASSLVPPNSYNEQFF
CDR3nt: TGTGCCAGCAGCTTAGTTCCGCCGAACTCCTACAATGAGCAGTTCTTC

j_gene: TRBJ1-2
v_gene: TRBV2
abundance: .
d_gene: .
CDR3aa: CASSRSPTVLDGYTF
CDR3nt: TGTGCCAGCAGCCGATCACCGACCGTCTTAGATGGCTACACCTTC

j_gene: TRBJ2-1
v_gene: TRBV6-2/TRBV6-3
abundance: once
d_gene: TRBD1
CDR3aa: CASSYPRGQAYNEQFF
CDR3nt: TGTGCCAGCAGTTACCCTCGGGGACAGGCCTACAATGAGCAGTTCTTC

j_gene: TRBJ2-3
v_gene: TRBV6-4
abundance: .
d_gene: .
CDR3aa: CASSASAATDTQYF
CDR3nt: TGTGCCAGCAGTGCCTCAGCGGCCACAGATACGCAGTATTTT

j_gene: TRBJ1-1
v_gene: TRBV18
abundance: .
d_gene: .
CDR3aa: CASSPRPWNTEAFF
CDR3nt: TGTGCCAGCTCGCCAAGACCGTGGAACACTGAAGCTTTCTTT

j_gene: TRBJ2-7
v_gene: TRBV6-5
abundance: .
d_gene: TRBD1
CDR3aa: CASRVTGGRGNEQYF
CDR3nt: TGTGCCAGCAGAGTCACAGGGGGCAGGGGCAATGAGCAGTACTTC

j_gene: TRBJ2-1
v_gene: TRBV4-1
abundance: .
d_gene: TRBD1
CDR3aa: CASSQSDRGYCNEQFF
CDR3nt: TGCGCCAGCAGCCAATCGGACAGGGGGTACTGCAATGAGCAGTTCTTC

j_gene: TRBJ2-3
v_gene: TRBV2
abundance: .
d_gene: .
CDR3aa: CASSEAETASTDTQYF
CDR3nt: TGTGCCAGCAGTGAAGCGGAGACAGCTAGCACAGATACGCAGTATTTT

j_gene: TRBJ2-2
v_gene: TRBV7-2
abundance: few
d_gene: TRBD2
CDR3aa: CASSELAGLTGELFF
CDR3nt: TGTGCCAGCAGCGAACTAGCGGGGTTGACCGGGGAGCTGTTTTTT

j_gene: TRBJ2-3
v_gene: TRBV6-1
abundance: .
d_gene: .
CDR3aa: CASSGLRGGTDTQYF
CDR3nt: TGTGCCAGCAGTGGGCTAAGGGGAGGCACAGATACGCAGTATTTT

j_gene: TRBJ2-7
v_gene: TRBV20-1
abundance: .
d_gene: .
CDR3aa: CSAGGGTYEQYF
CDR3nt: TGCAGTGCAGGGGGGGGGACCTACGAGCAGTACTTC

j_gene: TRBJ1-4
v_gene: TRBV4-2
abundance: .
d_gene: .
CDR3aa: CASSSRVQTEKLFF
CDR3nt: TGTGCCAGCAGCTCCCGGGTCCAGACGGAAAAACTGTTTTTT

j_gene: TRBJ1-1
v_gene: TRBV3-1
abundance: .
d_gene: .
CDR3aa: CASSQHGVGTEAFF
CDR3nt: TGTGCCAGCAGCCAGCACGGGGTTGGCACTGAAGCTTTCTTT

j_gene: TRBJ2-6
v_gene: TRBV7-3
abundance: few
d_gene: .
CDR3aa: CASSLTRGANVLTF
CDR3nt: TGTGCCAGCAGCTTAACGCGGGGGGCCAACGTCCTGACTTTC

j_gene: TRBJ2-3
v_gene: TRBV7-3
abundance: .
d_gene: TRBD2
CDR3aa: CASSPGTSGVLSSQYF
CDR3nt: TGTGCCAGCAGTCCCGGGACTAGCGGGGTCTTAAGTTCGCAGTATTTT

j_gene: TRBJ1-1
v_gene: TRBV19
abundance: few
d_gene: TRBD1
CDR3aa: CASSQTTGSEAFF
CDR3nt: TGTGCCAGTAGTCAGACGACAGGGTCTGAAGCTTTCTTT

j_gene: TRBJ2-1
v_gene: TRBV11-1
abundance: few
d_gene: .
CDR3aa: CASSPGQSYYNEQFF
CDR3nt: TGTGCCAGCAGCCCAGGACAGAGTTATTACAATGAGCAGTTCTTC

j_gene: TRBJ2-7
v_gene: TRBV4-2
abundance: few
d_gene: .
CDR3aa: CASSPPGQIYEQYF
CDR3nt: TGTGCCAGCAGCCCCCCGGGGCAGATCTACGAGCAGTACTTC

j_gene: TRBJ1-4
v_gene: TRBV9
abundance: .
d_gene: .
CDR3aa: CASSGRDFQKLFF
CDR3nt: TGTGCCAGCAGCGGACGGGACTTTCAAAAACTGTTTTTT

j_gene: TRBJ2-1
v_gene: TRBV7-9
abundance: few
d_gene: TRBD1
CDR3aa: CASSDRDRVQSSYNEQFF
CDR3nt: TGTGCCAGCAGCGATCGGGACAGGGTTCAAAGCTCCTACAATGAGCAGTTCTTC

j_gene: TRBJ1-5
v_gene: TRBV20-1
abundance: .
d_gene: TRBD1
CDR3aa: CSARQGAGGQPQHF
CDR3nt: TGCAGTGCAAGACAGGGGGCGGGAGGTCAGCCCCAGCATTTT